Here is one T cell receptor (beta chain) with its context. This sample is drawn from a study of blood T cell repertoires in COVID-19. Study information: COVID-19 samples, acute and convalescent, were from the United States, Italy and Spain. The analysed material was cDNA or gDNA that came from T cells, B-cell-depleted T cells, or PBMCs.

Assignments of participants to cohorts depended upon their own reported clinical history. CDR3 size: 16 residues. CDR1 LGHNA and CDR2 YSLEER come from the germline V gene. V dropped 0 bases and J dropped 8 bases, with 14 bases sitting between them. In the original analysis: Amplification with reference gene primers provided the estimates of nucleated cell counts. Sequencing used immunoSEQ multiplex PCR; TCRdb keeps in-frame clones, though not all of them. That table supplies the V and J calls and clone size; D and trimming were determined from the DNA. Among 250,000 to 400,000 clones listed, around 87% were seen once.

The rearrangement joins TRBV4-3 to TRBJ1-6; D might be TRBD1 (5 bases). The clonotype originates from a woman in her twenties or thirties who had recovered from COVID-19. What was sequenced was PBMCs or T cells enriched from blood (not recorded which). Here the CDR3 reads CASSQDRGLAHSPLHF. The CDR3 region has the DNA TGCGCCAGCAGCCAAGATCGGGGGTTGGCCCATTCACCCCTCCACTTT.